This is a list of T cell receptor beta chains from one sample in a study of blood T cell repertoires in COVID-19. Profiled with immunoSEQ multiplex PCR; TCRdb holds only in-frame clones, not every one. The sample holds 100,000 to 150,000 clones, over 60% seen once. The sample comprised peripheral blood. The receptors stem from a woman aged 70-85 years with acute or convalescent COVID-19. The CDR3 runs from the conserved cysteine through the conserved F or W. Each record gives: clone size, V gene, D gene, J gene, CDR3 protein, CDR3 DNA. D genes are given only for firm matches. Rows may omit the clone size; those that give it use once, few, many or a size class.

few	TRBV9	TRBD1	TRBJ2-7	CASSGPGQVDEQYF	TGTGCCAGCAGCGGACCGGGACAGGTCGACGAGCAGTACTTC
-	TRBV21-1	-	TRBJ1-2	CASRANTGTGSGYTF	TGTGCCAGCAGGGCGAATACCGGGACAGGGAGTGGCTACACCTTC
once	TRBV7-9	TRBD1	TRBJ1-4	CASSRWTGGMRGEKLFF	TGTGCCAGCAGCCGTTGGACAGGGGGCATGAGGGGCGAAAAACTGTTTTTT
-	TRBV7-2	TRBD1	TRBJ1-5	CASSLETGGWPQHF	TGTGCCAGCAGCTTAGAGACAGGGGGATGGCCCCAGCATTTT
-	TRBV7-2	TRBD1	TRBJ1-2	CASSSGQGLYGYTF	TGTGCCAGCAGCTCGGGACAGGGTCTCTATGGCTACACCTTC
-	TRBV6-1	-	TRBJ1-6	CASSEPLSYNSPLHF	TGTGCCAGCAGTGAACCCCTCTCCTATAATTCACCCCTCCACTTT
-	TRBV28	TRBD1	TRBJ2-7	CASSTPGQGVYEQYF	TGTGCCAGCAGCACGCCGGGACAGGGGGTCTACGAGCAGTACTTC
once	TRBV10-3	TRBD2	TRBJ2-7	CAIRGLAGGMEQYF	TGTGCCATCAGGGGACTAGCGGGAGGGATGGAGCAGTACTTC
-	TRBV5-1	TRBD2	TRBJ2-1	CASSGLAGRNEQFF	TGCGCCAGCAGCGGACTAGCGGGGAGAAATGAGCAGTTCTTC
-	TRBV11-2	-	TRBJ2-1	CASSFSNEQFF	TGTGCCAGCAGCTTCTCTAATGAGCAGTTCTTC
-	TRBV11-2	-	TRBJ1-2	CASSLAGTGIYGYTF	TGTGCCAGCAGCTTAGCCGGTACAGGGATCTATGGCTACACCTTC
few	TRBV19	TRBD1	TRBJ1-2	CASQKASGQGDGGYTF	TGTGCCAGCCAAAAGGCCTCGGGACAGGGGGACGGCGGCTACACCTTC
-	TRBV7-2	TRBD1	TRBJ1-1	CASSPTGGRNTEAFF	TGTGCCAGCAGCCCGACAGGGGGTAGGAACACTGAAGCTTTCTTT
-	TRBV4-3	TRBD1	TRBJ1-6	CASSQGNRGYNSPLHF	TGCGCCAGCAGCCAAGGAAACAGGGGCTATAATTCACCCCTCCACTTT
-	TRBV25-1	TRBD2	TRBJ2-2	CASSHQAGGPGGELFF	TGTGCCAGCAGTCACCAAGCGGGGGGGCCTGGTGGGGAGCTGTTTTTT
-	TRBV11-2	-	TRBJ2-5	CASSPQGFSKETQYF	TGTGCCAGCAGCCCGCAGGGCTTTAGTAAAGAGACCCAGTACTTC
-	TRBV2	-	TRBJ2-7	CASSVGGTSYEQYF	TGTGCCAGCAGTGTAGGCGGGACCTCCTACGAGCAGTACTTC
few	TRBV27	-	TRBJ1-3	CASSRWAGGNTIYF	TGTGCCAGCAGTAGATGGGCTGGCGGAAACACCATATATTTT
few	TRBV6-2/TRBV6-3	-	TRBJ1-2	CASSNSGKRVGYTF	TGTGCCAGCAGTAACAGCGGAAAAAGGGTCGGCTACACCTTC
few	TRBV19	TRBD1	TRBJ1-1	CASSIRGQGNTEAFF	TGTGCCAGTAGTATTAGGGGACAGGGGAACACTGAAGCTTTCTTT
-	TRBV7-2	-	TRBJ2-7	CASSLSAALSYEQYF	TGTGCCAGCAGCTTAAGTGCGGCGCTATCCTACGAGCAGTACTTC
-	TRBV3-1/TRBV3-2	TRBD1	TRBJ2-7	CASSPTDRGYEQYF	TGTGCCAGCAGCCCGACGGACAGGGGCTACGAGCAGTACTTC
-	TRBV7-9	-	TRBJ2-7	CASGQLRHEQYF	TGTGCCAGCGGACAGCTACGTCACGAGCAGTACTTC
few	TRBV12-5	-	TRBJ1-5	CASGLGAGSNQPQHF	TGTGCTAGTGGTTTGGGGGCAGGGAGCAATCAGCCCCAGCATTTT
-	TRBV6-1	-	TRBJ2-7	CASSEAGGHEQYF	TGTGCCAGCAGTGAAGCAGGGGGACACGAGCAGTACTTC
-	TRBV5-1	-	TRBJ2-3	CASSPRDVRTDTQYF	TGCGCCAGCAGCCCCAGGGATGTACGCACAGATACGCAGTATTTT
-	TRBV3-1/TRBV3-2	-	TRBJ1-1	CASSQMDSEAFF	TGTGCCAGCAGCCAAATGGACAGTGAAGCTTTCTTT
-	TRBV19	-	TRBJ2-7	CASSIGRFYEQYF	TGTGCCAGTAGTATCGGTCGGTTCTACGAGCAGTACTTC
few	TRBV7-2	TRBD1	TRBJ2-5	CASSLGNRGGETQYF	TGTGCCAGCAGCTTAGGGAACAGGGGTGGAGAGACCCAGTACTTC
-	TRBV5-4	-	TRBJ1-1	CASSLAGVRTEAFF	TGTGCCAGCAGCTTAGCAGGGGTTAGAACTGAAGCTTTCTTT
-	TRBV29-1	-	TRBJ2-7	CSVLTGVEQYF	TGCAGCGTGTTAACAGGTGTCGAGCAGTACTTC